The 25 T cell receptor beta chains below come from one sample, sequenced in a study of T cell responses to AZD1222 COVID-19 vaccine. TCRdb's table, derived via immunoSEQ multiplex PCR, lists solely in-frame clones and lacks some. The sample yields 130,000 to 150,000 clones, 82% seen once. Sample: peripheral blood, taken on day 0 of MenACWY control vaccination. Receptor source: an adult in good health.

The chain couples TRBV5-3 to TRBJ2-7, with 8 bases matching TRBD2. TRBV5-3 is known as an ORF, though its function is uncertain. This CDR3 contains 13 residues. J was trimmed by 1 base and V by 7 bases; bases with no gene match: 4. CDR3 in DNA: TGTGCCAGAGGGTTAGCGGGGTCCTACGAGCAGTACTTC. Translated: CARGLAGSYEQYF.

The chain joins TRBV2 to TRBJ2-2; 7 nucleotides align to TRBD2. V lost 7 bases, J lost 6 bases, and 11 bases stayed unmatched. The CDR3 sequence is 15 residues long. CDR1 is SNHLY and CDR2 is FYNNEI in the germline V gene. In nucleotides, the CDR3 is TGTGCCAGCACCCAAGGGACTACTTGGCCCGGGGAGCTGTTTTTT. Amino acid sequence: CASTQGTTWPGELFF.

The chain recombines TRBV11-2 with TRBJ1-2; D is unresolved. The V end was cut by 6 bases, the J end by 5 bases, with 4 bases between. Germline values: CDR1 SGHAT, CDR2 FQNNGV. This CDR3 comprises 10 residues. The chain's CDR3 is CASRGYGYTF. The CDR3 coding sequence is TGTGCCAGCAGAGGGTATGGCTACACCTTC.

This chain connects TRBV29-1 to TRBJ2-1; D is ambiguous. The germline V and J ends were trimmed by 7 bases and 0 bases, with 10 bases remaining between them. Germline V gene data show CDR1 as SQVTM and CDR2 as ANQGSEA. The CDR3 runs to 13 residues. CDR3 nucleotide sequence: TGCAGCGCCCCGAGCAACTCCTACAATGAGCAGTTCTTC. Its protein is CSAPSNSYNEQFF.

The chain couples TRBV5-1 to TRBJ2-3; perhaps TRBD1 as D (6 bases). V was trimmed by 0 bases and J by 1 base, leaving 9 bases between them. The CDR3 covers 15 residues. Per germline, CDR1 SGHRS and CDR2 YFSETQ. CDR3 in DNA: TGCGCCAGCAGCTTGGAGGCAGGGGGCACAGATACGCAGTATTTT. Its translation is CASSLEAGGTDTQYF.

The rearrangement uses TRBV5-4 and TRBJ1-1; 8 bases map to TRBD1. CDR1 is SGHNT, CDR2 YYREEE, per germline (reference sequence). The length of the CDR3 is 17 residues. V lost 2 bases, J lost 0 bases, and 9 bases stayed unmatched. This CDR3 reads CASSFGQGAGVNTEAFF. The CDR3 DNA sequence: TGTGCCAGCAGCTTTGGGCAGGGGGCCGGTGTGAACACTGAAGCTTTCTTT.

The chain uses TRBV11-2 and TRBJ1-4, with D unclear. The V and J ends lost 0 bases and 8 bases respectively, with 4 bases between them. The CDR3 length is 12 residues. Germline V gene sequence: CDR1 SGHAT, CDR2 FQNNGV. The CDR3, as DNA: TGTGCCAGCAGCTTAGAAGTCGAAAAACTGTTTTTT. Encoded protein: CASSLEVEKLFF.

The V gene is TRBV3-1 (or the pseudogene TRBV3-2), the J gene TRBJ1-2, with D tentatively TRBD1 (6 bases). Germline assignment: CDR1 LGHDT and CDR2 YNNKEL (reference sequence). The CDR3 runs to 15 residues. V dropped 1 base and J dropped 7 bases, with 16 bases sitting between them. The CDR3 DNA follows: TGTGCCAGCAGCCAAGGACAGGTTCAGTCTGGTGGCTACACCTTC. It yields the protein CASSQGQVQSGGYTF.

This sequence joins TRBV7-8 and TRBJ2-7; D is unclear. The CDR3 is 12 amino acids. With 1 base removed from V and 4 bases from J, the gap between germline ends came to 5 bases. Germline CDR1 and CDR2: SGHVS and FQNEAQ. The CDR3 bases are TGTGCCAGCAGCTTAGGTTTTTACGAGCAGTACGTC. Its translation is CASSLGFYEQYV.

The rearrangement joins TRBV11-2 to TRBJ2-2; possible D gene TRBD1, 6 bases. V was cut by 2 bases and J by 2 bases, with 12 bases left in between. This CDR3 spans 16 amino acids. CDR1 is SGHAT and CDR2 is FQNNGV in the germline V gene. The CDR3 is CASSLRDTTNTGELFF. Here the CDR3 DNA reads TGTGCCAGCAGCTTAAGGGACACCACCAACACCGGGGAGCTGTTTTTT.

The genes are TRBV28 and TRBJ1-2; a possible D gene is TRBD1 (6 bases). Trimming left V 3 bases short and J 4 bases short, with 9 bases between. The CDR3 extends over 13 amino acids. In germline, CDR1 is MDHEN, CDR2 SYDVKM. CDR3 coding DNA: TGTGCCAGCAGTTTTAGGGGGACCTATGGCTACACCTTC. Protein product: CASSFRGTYGYTF.

DNA for the CDR3: TGTGCCAGCAGCTTAATAAGGACAGGGGGGCCCCATGAGCAGTTCTTC. Translating gives CASSLIRTGGPHEQFF. This sequence joins TRBV7-6 and TRBJ2-1; TRBD1 agrees at 10 bases. There are 16 residues in the CDR3. The junction had 9 bases not matched to a gene; V was cut back by 2 bases and J by 8 bases. Looked up from germline, CDR1 is SGHVS and CDR2 is FNYEAQ. Together with reference TRBV7-6 and TRBJ2-1, the CDR3 gives the full variable domain: GAGVSQSPRYKVTKRGQDVALRCDPISGHVSLYWYRQALGQGPEFLTYFNYEAQQDKSGLPNDRFSAERPEGSISTLTIQRTEQRDSAMYRCASSLIRTGGPHEQFFGPGTRLTVL.

This rearrangement joins TRBV15 to TRBJ1-1, with 8 bases matching TRBD1. The CDR3 consists of 16 residues. Germline V gene lookup returns CDR1 LNHNV and CDR2 YYDKDF (reference sequence). V dropped 7 bases and J dropped 3; count of bases not matched to a gene: 13. The CDR3 sequence: CATTPWGRGRDTEAFF. CDR3 DNA sequence: TGTGCCACCACCCCGTGGGGCAGGGGGCGAGACACTGAAGCTTTCTTT.

The chain combines TRBV12-5 with TRBJ2-7; D possibly matches TRBD1 or TRBD2 (5 bases each). Trimming pared 3 bases from V and 3 bases from J, leaving 15 bases between. Looked up from germline, CDR1 is LGHNT and CDR2 is FRNRAP. This CDR3 is built from 15 residues. CDR3 sequence (DNA): TGTGCTAGTGGTTTCCGGGATCAAGGGGTCTACGAGCAGTACTTC. Its translation is CASGFRDQGVYEQYF. The variable domain in full, completed from reference TRBV12-5 and TRBJ2-7, reads DARVTQTPRHKVTEMGQEVTMRCQPILGHNTVFWYRQTMMQGLELLAYFRNRAPLDDSGMPKDRFSAEMPDATLATLKIQPSEPRDSAVYFCASGFRDQGVYEQYFGPGTRLTVT.

The chain recombines TRBV21-1 with TRBJ1-3. TRBV21-1 is termed a pseudogene. The CDR3 extends over 16 amino acids. The CDR3: CASSSGREITGNTIYF. CDR3 coding DNA: TGTGCCAGCAGCAGTGGACGGGAAATCACTGGAAACACCATATATTTT.

V gene TRBV15 combines with J gene TRBJ2-2, with TRBD2 matching 7 bases. This CDR3 spans 15 amino acids. Losses at the gene ends were 2 bases for V and 1 base for J; bases not matched to a gene: 1. The germline CDR1 and CDR2 sequences are LNHNV and YYDKDF (reference sequence). CDR3 coding DNA: TGTGCCACCAGCAGACTAGCGGAGAACACCGGGGAGCTGTTTTTT. Translating it yields CATSRLAENTGELFF.

The chain links TRBV10-3 to TRBJ2-7; 10 nucleotides align to TRBD1. Trimming at V came to 6 bases and at J to 0 bases, leaving 8 bases not matched to a gene. Per the germline V gene, CDR1 is ENHRY and CDR2 is SYGVKD. This CDR3 has 16 amino acids. This CDR3 is CAISRGTGVSSYEQYF. CDR3 coding DNA: TGTGCCATCAGCCGCGGGACAGGGGTCAGCTCCTACGAGCAGTACTTC.

CDR3 amino acids: CASSLVSGQAVHGYTF. DNA for the CDR3: TGTGCCAGCAGCTTAGTGTCCGGCCAGGCTGTCCATGGCTACACCTTC. The chain uses TRBV7-9 and TRBJ1-2; no clear D. Germline-derived CDR1 and CDR2 are SEHNR and FQNEAQ (reference sequence). Deletions cut 1 base from V and 6 bases from J, with 18 bases between. The CDR3 spans 16 residues.

The CDR3 spells CASSYRLAGYNEQFF. CDR3 nucleotides: TGTGCCAGCAGTTACAGACTAGCGGGTTACAATGAGCAGTTCTTC. V gene TRBV6-5 combines with J gene TRBJ2-1; TRBD2 matches at 10 bases. J was trimmed by 4 bases and V by 2 bases; bases with no gene match: 2. CDR3 size: 15 residues. Germline V gene sequence: CDR1 MNHEY, CDR2 SVGAGI.

The CDR3 coding sequence is TGTGCCAGCAGCCAGTCCGCCCCTAGTCGCTACACCTTC. This encodes CASSQSAPSRYTF. The V and J genes are TRBV12-3 or TRBV12-4 and TRBJ1-2; D gene uncertain. The CDR3 extends over 13 amino acids. The V and J ends lost 6 bases and 9 bases respectively, with 17 bases between them.

The V call is TRBV19, the J call TRBJ1-4; D is perhaps TRBD1 (6 bases). The CDR3 spans 15 residues. The germline gives CDR1 LNHDA, CDR2 SQIVND (reference sequence). V was pared by 2 bases and J by 3 bases, with 10 bases between. The CDR3, as DNA: TGTGCCAGTAGTATATCCGGGGGCGCTAATGAAAAACTGTTTTTT. Protein product: CASSISGGANEKLFF.

The CDR3 is CASSQTGVGTQYF. In nucleotides, the CDR3 is TGTGCCAGCAGCCAGACAGGGGTGGGGACCCAGTACTTC. V gene TRBV6-5 combines with J gene TRBJ2-5; the match to TRBD1 covers 8 bases. This CDR3 contains 13 residues. Germline V CDR1 and CDR2: MNHEY, SVGAGI. Germline trimming cut 6 bases from V and 7 bases from J; bases unmatched to any gene: 7.

A remark on this clone: Within the sample, other DNA sequences also encode this same CDR3. The chain recombines TRBV5-4 with TRBJ2-5, with TRBD1 identical over 7 bases. The germline V gene has CDR1 SGHNT and CDR2 YYREEE (reference sequence). V was clipped by 7 bases and J by 1 base; unmatched bases: 7. The CDR3 is 14 residues long. The CDR3 DNA reads as TGTGCCAGCTCAGCCCGGACAGGCCAAGAGACCCAGTACTTC. Translation: CASSARTGQETQYF.

As regards this clone: Other DNA sequences within the sample encode an identical CDR3. The J gene is TRBJ1-1, the V gene TRBV19; D may be TRBD1 (6 bases). This CDR3 spans 12 amino acids. Germline CDR1 LNHDA, CDR2 SQIVND (reference sequence). The V end lost 6 bases, the J end lost 1 base, and 6 bases lay between the germline ends. The CDR3 bases are TGTGCCAGTAGGACAGGGAACACTGAAGCTTTCTTT. It codes for CASRTGNTEAFF.

V and J are TRBV10-2 and TRBJ2-1; TRBD2 might be the D (5 bases). The CDR3 is 13 residues long. Per the germline V gene, CDR1 is WSHSY and CDR2 is SAAADI. Trimming stripped 6 bases from V and 9 bases from J, with 15 bases between. The CDR3 bases are TGCGCCAGCAGACTACTAGTCATTACTGAGCAGTTCTTC. Protein sequence: CASRLLVITEQFF.